The subject of this entry is one TCR beta chain. The antigen is undetermined. This sample was taken from a study of cytotoxic CD8 clonotypes in ibrutinib-treated CLL. Regarding the study as a whole: Clonality increased with ibrutinib response but returned toward baseline at progression. Sampling time points were not equivalent between sustained-remission and progressing patients.

The V end lost 5 bases, the J end lost 3 bases, and 11 bases lay between the germline ends. The CDR3 length is 14 residues. Germline assignment: CDR1 MNHNY and CDR2 SVGAGI (reference sequence). The table came from immunoSEQ multiplex PCR; TCRdb's copy has only in-frame clones and leaves some out. The profile shows about 180,000 clones, under 85% of them singletons. This chain connects TRBV6-6 to TRBJ1-5; D ambiguous. Sequenced here: PBMCs, sampled after 24 months of ibrutinib treatment. This sequence originates from a human donor with chronic lymphocytic leukemia. The DNA for the CDR3 is TGTGCCAGCAGTCGAGGTGGGGTCAATCAGCCCCAGCATTTT. Translating gives CASSRGGVNQPQHF.